The entry below describes one T cell receptor (beta chain). No cognate antigen has been identified for it. Base-call qualities are not available, and no considerably larger clone is one nucleotide away. The meaning of the sample's time point label: second of two post-therapy site-matched biopsies 2 to 3 months apart. Before and after PD-1 blockade, tumor biopsies came from the same primary tumor, making the samples site-matched. Genomic DNA extracted from tumor biopsies or peripheral blood was used for bulk TCRbeta sequencing, with input ranging from roughly 550 ng to 6,500 ng. Bulk TCRbeta sequencing was performed on remaining biopsy material to increase sensitivity for rare clonotypes compared with single-cell TCR sequencing. Every patient had histologically proven advanced or metastatic basal or squamous cell carcinoma and was a poor candidate for surgical resection. Of the 11 patients making up the basal cell carcinoma cohort, several underwent bulk tumor TCR sequencing. Fresh biopsies came from the site of the primary tumor, and part of the tissue was kept in RNAlater for exome and bulk TCR sequencing.

The sample is drawn from a study of T cells in tumors after PD-1 blockade (dated by TCRdb to about 2019). About the full investigation: Prior checkpoint blockade, systemic immunosuppressant use, and recent radiotherapy or other anti-cancer therapy within 4 weeks were grounds for patient exclusion. Treatment consisted of either cemiplimab 350 mg every 2 weeks or pembrolizumab 200 mg every 3 weeks. Some patients also continued taking vismodegib 150 mg daily during anti-PD-1 treatment. An average of 26,066 TCR templates (range about 500-99,264) and 6,041 unique clonotypes was obtained for tumor samples, around 20-fold deeper than single-cell TCR sequencing. The study performed paired single-cell RNA and TCR sequencing on site-matched tumors from BCC or SCC patients before and after anti-PD-1 therapy. RECIST version 1.1 was used to evaluate clinical response.

Results and caveats for the whole study, not just this receptor: Most exhausted CD8+ clones that expanded after therapy were novel clonotypes not detected before treatment, suggesting clonal replacement instead of reinvigoration of pre-existing clones. Clonal replacement was observed only between pre- and post-treatment samples and not between two pre-treatment samples, a pattern that was regarded as arguing against biopsy timing or location artifacts. Where the novel T cell clones came from was not identified, and possible sources could include lymphoid organs or rare unexpanded clones inside the tumor or in the tumor periphery. Around 41% of tumor TCR clonotypes were found in blood, and some novel exhausted tumor clones appeared in pre-treatment blood, suggesting peripheral recruitment.

The immunoSEQ platform was used to carry out deep TCRbeta sequencing. The original pipeline was this. Only productive rearrangements were exported from the immunoSEQ Analyzer for downstream analysis. A two-sided binomial test with a Bonferroni-corrected P below 0.01 was used to identify clones that significantly expanded or contracted between timepoints. Bulk TCRbeta clonotypes were assigned T cell phenotypes by matching to single-cell RNA+TCR-seq clones sharing the same TCRbeta sequence. Tumor enrichment of a clone was calculated by dividing the clone's tumor frequency by the clone's PBMC frequency, both taken from bulk TCR sequencing. GLIPH was used to group TCRs into specificity groups, clusters of distinct TCRs likely recognizing common antigens via shared CDR3 motifs. TCRdb stores this immuneACCESS table with in-frame sequences only. Part of the clones is absent; in the studies checked, under half of the shortfall reflects unresolved V genes, and no reason is known for the rest. V, J and clone size were drawn from that table, and D and trimming were deduced from the DNA. Within this sample are 8,500 or so clones, with 62% of them counted one time only. Around 12% of the sample goes to the ten largest clones.

The receptor was derived from a human donor with basal cell carcinoma. Sequences were derived from tumor tissue, sampled after anti-PD-1 treatment.

CDR3 reads: CASSRTVAGANVLTF. The nucleotides are TGTGCCAGCAGCCGGACCGTCGCTGGGGCCAACGTCCTGACTTTC. The rearrangement joined TRBV7-2 to TRBJ2-6, with the D gene uncertain. V is shortened by 5 bases, J by 2 bases, and the region joining them spans 10 bases. As encoded in the germline V gene, CDR1 is SGHTA while CDR2 is FQGNSA. CDR3 length: 15 amino acids, cysteine to phenylalanine. The retained sequence is limited to the CDR3, 45 bases, with the frame set at the first base.